In this sample, the clone carrying this T cell receptor beta chain turned up many times. The authors made TCR beta cDNA from around 500 ng total RNA with a constant-region primer. Researchers made the TCR beta libraries by running three nested multiplex PCR rounds with slightly modified ARM-PCR. A C-beta reverse primer was combined with TRBV1-TRBV30 forward primers in the first two PCR rounds, and each round had around 11 cycles. TCRdb re-called the multiplex PCR reads with MiXCR, one entry per CDR3 protein. Seen here are fewer than 110,000 distinct CDR3 sequences, about 63% observed once, and the top ten hold around 12%. Deletions cut 4 bases from V and 5 bases from J, with 7 bases between. CDR1 is MGHRA, CDR2 YSYEKL, per germline. CDR3 length equals 12 residues. Each 20-30 mg portion of unsorted bulk tissue served as the source for co-extraction of RNA and DNA. Primary liver carcinoma in the patients was surgically resected.

The data derive from a study of tumor-infiltrating lymphocytes in primary liver carcinoma. About the research overall: The study included patients who were men and women aged 30 to 69 years.

The origin of this receptor is a woman aged 55-70 years with primary liver carcinoma and hepatitis B virus infection. The V gene is TRBV4-1, the J gene TRBJ2-3; the D is unclear. The sequenced sample consisted of liver tumor tissue from sampling region 2. The subset denotes: tumor region T2, inferior pole. DNA of the CDR3: TGCGCCAGCAGCCTCCGAGGAGATACGCAGTATTTT. This encodes CASSLRGDTQYF.